The 21 T cell receptor beta chains reported below all come from one sample, sequenced in a study of beta chain features in type 1 diabetes. As every portion of the isolated RNA was reverse transcribed, the sequencing read expressed TCRB transcripts. Sequencing was performed with immunoSEQ multiplex PCR; in TCRdb, only in-frame clones are kept and a portion is missing. The sample has fewer than 900,000 clones, 17% seen once. The sequencing sample was made of naive CD4+ T cells from blood. The source of these receptors is a woman aged 18 to 35 in good health.

This chain links TRBV6-6 with TRBJ1-1; D is ambiguous. The V gene lost 1 base and the J gene lost 0 bases, with 9 bases spanning the gap. This CDR3 is built from 15 residues. Per the germline V gene, CDR1 is MNHNY and CDR2 is SVGAGI (reference sequence). CDR3 sequence reads: CASSYFGALNTEAFF. CDR3 in DNA: TGTGCCAGCAGTTACTTTGGTGCTTTGAACACTGAAGCTTTCTTT.

The CDR3 region has the DNA TGTGCCACCAGAGCTAATCTAGCGGGAGTTGACGAGCAGTACTTC. Amino acid sequence: CATRANLAGVDEQYF. The chain couples TRBV15 to TRBJ2-7; 10 bases are shared with TRBD2. The CDR3 spans 15 residues. The germline V gene encodes CDR1 LNHNV and CDR2 YYDKDF (reference sequence). V lost 6 bases and J lost 5; bases outside the gene matches: 10.

This clone occurred a few times. The chain employs TRBV11-1 and TRBJ2-5; 7 bases fit TRBD2. This CDR3 has 14 amino acids. Germline CDR1 is SGHAT and CDR2 is FQDESV (reference sequence). Losses at the gene ends were 5 bases for V and 2 bases for J; bases not matched to a gene: 5. The CDR3 loop reads CASSRQGGQETQYF. In nucleotides, the CDR3 is TGTGCCAGCAGCCGCCAGGGAGGGCAAGAGACCCAGTACTTC.

V gene TRBV9 combines with J gene TRBJ2-4; D call uncertain. Between the trimmed V and J ends, which lost 0 bases and 5 bases, there was a span of 9 bases. The CDR3 runs 14 residues. Germline CDR1 and CDR2: SGDLS and YYNGEE. This CDR3 reads CASSVGSDENIQYF. CDR3 in DNA: TGTGCCAGCAGCGTAGGGTCGGACGAAAACATTCAGTACTTC.

This clone was detected a few times. V usage is TRBV11-2 and J usage is TRBJ2-7, with D perhaps TRBD2 (5 bases). Germline lookup yields CDR1 SGHAT and CDR2 FQNNGV. The V end was cut by 6 bases, the J end by 1 base, with 10 bases between. The CDR3 runs to 13 residues. The CDR3 DNA reads as TGTGCCAGCAGACGGCTAGCATCCTACGAGCAGTACTTC. Translated, it gives CASRRLASYEQYF.

The rearrangement uses TRBV4-3 and TRBJ2-3, with TRBD2 identical over 10 bases. CDR3 size: 17 residues. Germline assignment: CDR1 LGHNA and CDR2 YSLEER. V was clipped by 4 bases and J by 2 bases; unmatched bases: 9. The DNA for the CDR3 is TGCGCCAGCAGCCGATTAAGGACTAGCGGAGACACAGATACGCAGTATTTT. Its translation is CASSRLRTSGDTDTQYF.

This chain joins TRBV21-1 and TRBJ2-4; TRBD1, the table's D call, was not compared with the DNA. TRBV21-1 is given as a pseudogene. The CDR3 is made up of 12 amino acids. Written as DNA, the CDR3 is TGTGCCAGCAGGGGGGGACAGGACATTCAGTACTTC. It translates to CASRGGQDIQYF.

This clone was counted between two and nine times. The J gene is TRBJ1-2, the V gene TRBV7-9, with D possibly matching TRBD1 (6 bases). The CDR3 runs to 15 residues. Germline assignment: CDR1 SEHNR and CDR2 FQNEAQ (reference sequence). Between the trimmed V and J ends, which lost 5 bases and 0 bases, there was a span of 13 bases. The CDR3 DNA reads TGTGCCAGCAGCCCCCCAACAGGGACTAACTATGGCTACACCTTC. Translating it yields CASSPPTGTNYGYTF.

This chain links TRBV7-9 with TRBJ1-2; D unresolved. V gave up 1 base and J gave up 6 bases, with 15 bases separating them. CDR3 length: 15 residues. Germline-derived CDR1 and CDR2 are SEHNR and FQNEAQ (reference sequence). CDR3 nucleotide sequence: TGTGCCAGCAGCTTAGTAGGGTCCCGAAAGGATGGCTACACCTTC. Translated: CASSLVGSRKDGYTF.

This chain uses TRBV5-1 with TRBJ2-3, with TRBD1 identical over 7 bases. V shed 4 bases and J 12 bases; nucleotides not matched to a gene: 14. The CDR3 is made up of 14 amino acids. Per germline, CDR1 SGHRS and CDR2 YFSETQ. DNA of the CDR3: TGCGCCAGCAGCCCCCCTACCGGGACAGCTACTCAGTATTTT. As protein: CASSPPTGTATQYF.

V usage is TRBV29-1 and J usage is TRBJ2-1; D uncertain. V shed 3 bases and J shed 7 bases, with 13 bases lying between them. Germline CDR1 is SQVTM and CDR2 is ANQGSEA. The length of the CDR3 is 13 residues. CDR3: CSVDGWQKNEQFF. Written as DNA, the CDR3 is TGCAGCGTTGACGGGTGGCAGAAAAATGAGCAGTTCTTC.

This clone has only a few counts. The rearrangement uses TRBV5-6 and TRBJ2-7; D may be TRBD1 or TRBD2 (5 bases each). Trimming took 4 bases from V and 3 from J, leaving 14 bases between them. The germline V gene has CDR1 SGHDT and CDR2 YYEEEE. This CDR3 is 14 amino acids long. The CDR3 is CASSRRDGIYEQYF. The CDR3 region has the DNA TGTGCCAGCAGCCGCCGGGACGGGATCTACGAGCAGTACTTC.

V gene TRBV2 combines with J gene TRBJ2-2, with TRBD2 matching over 8 bases. Germline assignment: CDR1 SNHLY and CDR2 FYNNEI. The CDR3 consists of 14 residues. V dropped 8 bases and J dropped 4; count of bases not matched to a gene: 6. CDR3 loop: CASQVLAATGELFF. CDR3 nucleotide sequence: TGTGCCAGCCAGGTACTAGCGGCCACCGGGGAGCTGTTTTTT.

This chain links TRBV7-2 with TRBJ2-7, with D possibly being TRBD2 (6 bases). CDR1 SGHTA and CDR2 FQGNSA come from the germline V gene. Deletions cut 7 bases from V and 2 bases from J, with 15 bases between. The CDR3 has 14 amino acids. This CDR3 reads CASKRVRETYEQYF. As DNA, the CDR3 is TGTGCCAGCAAAAGGGTTCGGGAGACCTACGAGCAGTACTTC.

The chain is built from TRBV28 and TRBJ1-1; the D is unclear. This CDR3 region has 13 residues. The V gene lost 4 bases and the J gene lost 7 bases, with 13 bases spanning the gap. Germline loops: CDR1 MDHEN, CDR2 SYDVKM. The CDR3 here is CASSWFRLDEAFF. The CDR3 nucleotides are TGTGCCAGCAGTTGGTTCAGACTAGATGAAGCTTTCTTT.

This clone was seen a few times. This chain links TRBV19 with TRBJ2-1, with 7 positions matching TRBD2. This CDR3 has 15 amino acids. Germline-derived CDR1 and CDR2 are LNHDA and SQIVND (reference sequence). V was pared by 3 bases and J by 4 bases, with 6 bases of the junction left unmatched. CDR3 DNA sequence: TGTGCCAGTAGTATCGCTAGCGGAGGGTACAATGAGCAGTTCTTC. Translation gives CASSIASGGYNEQFF.

This clone was seen more than once but under ten times. The V and J genes are TRBV5-4 and TRBJ1-2; 9 bases map to TRBD1. Germline V lookup: CDR1 SGHNT, CDR2 YYREEE (reference sequence). The V segment lost 3 bases and the J segment 8 bases; nucleotides outside the gene matches: 8. The CDR3 contains 14 residues. The DNA of the CDR3 is TGTGCCAGCAGCTCCCGGGACAGGGCATCGGGCTACACCTTC. As protein: CASSSRDRASGYTF.

A remark on this clone: Other DNA sequences in this specimen translate into the identical CDR3. This chain links TRBV4-3 with TRBJ2-1; possible D gene TRBD2, 6 bases. Per the germline V gene, CDR1 is LGHNA and CDR2 is YSLEER. The V gene lost 0 bases and the J gene lost 5 bases, with 8 bases spanning the gap. The CDR3 is 14 residues long. CDR3 nucleotides: TGCGCCAGCAGCCAAGAACTAGCCCACAATGAGCAGTTCTTC. Residues: CASSQELAHNEQFF.

This clone showed up just a few times. The rearrangement links TRBV29-1 to TRBJ1-1; the D gene is possibly TRBD1 (5 bases). CDR1 is SQVTM, CDR2 ANQGSEA, per germline. V was shortened by 4 bases and J by 10 bases, with 19 bases between the two germline ends. This CDR3 spans 13 amino acids. CDR3 in DNA: TGCAGCGTTGGGCAGGGAAGTAGTTATGGAGCTTTCTTT. Protein product: CSVGQGSSYGAFF.

The genes are TRBV2 and TRBJ1-1; D is unclear. CDR1 is SNHLY and CDR2 is FYNNEI in the germline V gene. The length of the CDR3 is 15 residues. Trimming removed 3 bases at V and 1 base at J, with 12 bases between. The CDR3 reads CASSDVDSSNTEAFF. CDR3 DNA sequence: TGTGCCAGCAGTGATGTGGACTCCTCGAACACTGAAGCTTTCTTT.

In its sample, this clone was seen a few times. V and J are TRBV5-1 and TRBJ2-7; possible D gene TRBD1, 5 bases. Germline CDR1 is SGHRS and CDR2 is YFSETQ. V lost 0 bases and J 5 bases, leaving 9 bases between the germline ends. The CDR3 sequence is 13 residues long. The chain's CDR3 is CASSLAGIDEQYF. The CDR3 DNA reads TGCGCCAGCAGCTTGGCAGGGATCGACGAGCAGTACTTC.